Below are 20 T cell receptor beta chains sequenced from a single sample in a study of shared clonotypes between healthy human individuals (dated by TCRdb to 2020 to 2021). CD8 naive samples were CD45RO-negative cells positively selected for CCR7, giving a CD45RA+CCR7+ population that excluded TemRA cells. Library preparation was by the immunoSEQ multiplex PCR assay. TCRdb stores this immuneACCESS table with in-frame sequences only. Part of the clones is absent; in the studies checked, under half of the shortfall reflects unresolved V genes, and no reason is known for the rest. The sample table records 550,000 to 750,000 clones; 90% to 95% of these occur just once. The ten largest account for roughly 24% of the sample. The sequencing input was naive CD8+ T cells sorted from blood. The sample's cell subset or site label, in plain terms: CD45RA+CCR7+. These receptors were obtained from a man younger than 40 in good health.

This clone was observed a single time. The V gene is TRBV5-4, the J gene TRBJ1-1; D remains ambiguous. Germline assignment: CDR1 SGHNT and CDR2 YYREEE (reference sequence). This CDR3 region has 15 residues. Trimming cost V 0 bases and J 4 bases, with 13 bases left between them. The CDR3, as DNA: TGTGCCAGCAGCTTGGGTTTTCAAGAAGGCACTGAAGCTTTCTTT. Translation gives CASSLGFQEGTEAFF. Together with reference TRBV5-4 and TRBJ1-1, the CDR3 gives the full variable domain: ETGVTQSPTHLIKTRGQQVTLRCSSQSGHNTVSWYQQALGQGPQFIFQYYREEENGRGNFPPRFSGLQFPNYSSELNVNALELDDSALYLCASSLGFQEGTEAFFGQGTRLTVV.

The chain joins TRBV27 to TRBJ2-7, with 11 bases fitting TRBD1. Germline assignment: CDR1 MNHEY and CDR2 SMNVEV (reference sequence). The CDR3 is 15 residues long. The V segment lost 5 bases and the J segment 0 bases; nucleotides outside the gene matches: 3. CDR3 in DNA: TGTGCCAGCAGTCCTGGGACAGGGGGCTCCTACGAGCAGTACTTC. Translated: CASSPGTGGSYEQYF.

The chain recombines TRBV5-6 with TRBJ2-5; TRBD2 is a possible D gene (5 bases). The V gene lost 1 base and the J gene lost 7 bases, with 14 bases spanning the gap. This CDR3 region has 14 residues. Germline V CDR1 and CDR2: SGHDT, YYEEEE. The CDR3 DNA reads as TGTGCCAGCAGCTTGTTAGGGAATGAGGGGACCCAGTACTTC. Its protein product is CASSLLGNEGTQYF.

This clone was recorded once. The V and J genes are TRBV19 and TRBJ2-1; TRBD1 matches 10 bases. Losses at the gene ends were 6 bases for V and 10 bases for J; bases not matched to a gene: 15. The germline gives CDR1 LNHDA, CDR2 SQIVND (reference sequence). The CDR3 is 16 residues long. CDR3 coding DNA: TGTGCCAGTAGCTCCGGGACAGGGGCACCATCTTGGGAGCAGTTCTTC. Translating it yields CASSSGTGAPSWEQFF.

V usage is TRBV4-1 and J usage is TRBJ1-5, with 8 bases lining up with TRBD1. From germline, CDR1 is MGHRA and CDR2 YSYEKL. The CDR3 consists of 17 residues. Unmatched junction bases numbered 9, after V lost 3 bases and J lost 2 bases. CDR3 loop: CASSQVLWGQGNQPQHF. The CDR3 DNA is TGCGCCAGCAGCCAGGTTTTATGGGGACAGGGCAATCAGCCCCAGCATTTT.

CDR3 sequence reads: CASKDVGRGPENIAKNIQYF. The CDR3 DNA sequence: TGTGCCAGTAAAGATGTGGGGAGAGGGCCGGAGAACATAGCCAAAAACATTCAGTACTTC. This chain links TRBV19 with TRBJ2-4; weak D call: TRBD2 (5 bases). The CDR3 length is 20 residues. Germline values: CDR1 LNHDA, CDR2 SQIVND (reference sequence). Trimming left V 7 bases short and J 0 bases short, with 28 bases between. Using reference TRBV19 and TRBJ2-4 for the parts outside the CDR3, the full variable domain is DGGITQSPKYLFRKEGQNVTLSCEQNLNHDAMYWYRQDPGQGLRLIYYSQIVNDFQKGDIAEGYSVSREKKESFPLTVTSAQKNPTAFYLCASKDVGRGPENIAKNIQYFGAGTRLSVL.

The chain links TRBV14 to TRBJ1-3; 8 bases align to TRBD1. Trimming took 1 base from V and 3 from J; bases not matched to a gene: 2. In germline, CDR1 is SGHDN, CDR2 FVKESK. The CDR3 has 15 amino acids. The CDR3 protein is CASSQGTGLGNTIYF. The CDR3 bases are TGTGCCAGCAGCCAAGGGACAGGGCTTGGAAACACCATATATTTT.

The V and J genes are TRBV5-1 and TRBJ2-7, with D tentatively TRBD1 (8 bases). CDR1 and CDR2 from the germline V gene are SGHRS and YFSETQ. The CDR3 loop spans 15 amino acids. Trimming cost V 0 bases and J 2 bases, with 12 bases left between them. CDR3 protein: CASSLEQGGTYEQYF. CDR3 coding DNA: TGCGCCAGCAGCTTGGAACAGGGGGGGACCTACGAGCAGTACTTC.

This clone was seen a single time. The chain recombines TRBV10-1 with TRBJ2-1; possible D gene TRBD2, 6 bases. CDR3 length: 12 amino acids. CDR1 is WNHNN, CDR2 SYGVQD, per germline (reference sequence). V lost 6 bases, J lost 5 bases, and 8 bases lay in between. CDR3 sequence: CASSGSNNEQFF. The CDR3 DNA reads as TGCGCCAGCAGCGGGAGTAACAATGAGCAGTTCTTC.

This clone showed up just a few times. The J gene is TRBJ2-3, the V gene TRBV11-2; D gene uncertain. Trimming cost V 2 bases and J 2 bases, with 2 bases left between them. The CDR3 loop spans 12 amino acids. The germline gives CDR1 SGHAT, CDR2 FQNNGV. The CDR3 loop reads CASSLTTDTQYF. DNA for the CDR3: TGTGCCAGCAGCTTAACCACAGATACGCAGTATTTT.

The chain is built from TRBV28 and TRBJ1-1; 8 nucleotides line up with TRBD1. The V segment lost 6 bases and the J segment 11 bases; nucleotides outside the gene matches: 8. The CDR3 totals 12 residues. The germline V gene has CDR1 MDHEN and CDR2 SYDVKM. The chain's CDR3 is CASSLGQGEAFF. The CDR3, as DNA: TGTGCCAGCAGCCTCGGACAGGGAGAGGCTTTCTTT.

In the case of this clone: The same CDR3 also results from other DNA sequences found in this sample. The genes are TRBV27 and TRBJ2-7; TRBD2 might be the D (6 bases). The V and J ends lost 2 bases and 3 bases respectively, with 8 bases between them. The CDR3 length is 13 residues. The germline CDR1 and CDR2 sequences are MNHEY and SMNVEV (reference sequence). This CDR3 is CASSLGGGYEQYF. CDR3 nucleotide sequence: TGTGCCAGCAGTTTAGGGGGAGGCTACGAGCAGTACTTC.

The chain recombines TRBV27 with TRBJ1-4, with no clear D. The CDR3 covers 13 residues. Germline V gene data show CDR1 as MNHEY and CDR2 as SMNVEV (reference sequence). V was trimmed by 5 bases and J by 7 bases, leaving 11 bases between them. This CDR3 reads CASSPYNGEKLFF. CDR3 DNA: TGTGCCAGCAGTCCCTACAATGGTGAAAAACTGTTTTTT.

This chain joins TRBV5-4 and TRBJ1-3, with D perhaps matching TRBD1 (5 bases). The CDR3 length is 15 residues. The V end was cut by 1 base, the J end by 3 bases, with 11 bases between. Looked up from germline, CDR1 is SGHNT and CDR2 is YYREEE (reference sequence). In nucleotides, the CDR3 is TGTGCCAGCAGCTTGATGGCAGGGAATGGAAACACCATATATTTT. Amino acids: CASSLMAGNGNTIYF.

The CDR3 here is CASSWDRGQVNSNQPQHF. The DNA of the CDR3 is TGTGCCAGCAGCTGGGACAGGGGGCAAGTAAATAGCAATCAGCCCCAGCATTTT. J is TRBJ1-5 and V is TRBV7-6; 12 positions match TRBD1. The CDR3 totals 18 residues. In germline, CDR1 is SGHVS, CDR2 FNYEAQ. Losses at the gene ends were 4 bases for V and 0 bases for J; bases not matched to a gene: 7.

V and J are TRBV28 and TRBJ1-2; D is uncertain. The germline V and J ends were trimmed by 1 base and 7 bases, with 16 bases remaining between them. Germline V lookup: CDR1 MDHEN, CDR2 SYDVKM. The CDR3 is made up of 15 amino acids. The CDR3 DNA follows: TGTGCCAGCAGTTTATTGGAACAGCCCATGGGTGGCTACACCTTC. It encodes CASSLLEQPMGGYTF.

The chain combines TRBV5-6 with TRBJ2-3; a possible D gene is TRBD2 (6 bases). The germline V and J ends were trimmed by 5 bases and 6 bases, with 19 bases remaining between them. Germline values: CDR1 SGHDT, CDR2 YYEEEE. The CDR3 runs to 15 residues. The CDR3 sequence: CASSSGTLVLDTQYF. DNA of the CDR3: TGTGCCAGCAGTTCCGGGACTCTCGTACTGGATACGCAGTATTTT.

The chain recombines TRBV2 with TRBJ2-3; 8 bases agree with TRBD2. Germline V CDR1 and CDR2: SNHLY, FYNNEI. This CDR3 is 18 amino acids long. V shed 5 bases, J shed 1 base, and the junction held 14 bases outside the gene matches. This chain's CDR3 is CASSQTSGAVWGTDTQYF. DNA for the CDR3: TGTGCCAGCAGTCAAACTAGCGGCGCGGTTTGGGGCACAGATACGCAGTATTTT. The full variable domain, completed using reference TRBV2 and TRBJ2-3, is EPEVTQTPSHQVTQMGQEVILRCVPISNHLYFYWYRQILGQKVEFLVSFYNNEISEKSEIFDDQFSVERPDGSNFTLKIRSTKLEDSAMYFCASSQTSGAVWGTDTQYFGPGTRLTVL.

The chain links TRBV29-1 to TRBJ2-1; TRBD2 aligns across 13 bases. Per the germline V gene, CDR1 is SQVTM and CDR2 is ANQGSEA. This CDR3 has 14 amino acids. V shed 5 bases and J 6 bases; nucleotides not matched to a gene: 4. Written as DNA, the CDR3 is TGCAGCGTTCTTGGACTAGCGGGAGTCAATGAGCAGTTCTTC. Translation gives CSVLGLAGVNEQFF.

This sequence joins TRBV9 and TRBJ2-1; TRBD2 matches at 7 bases. V trimming: 3 bases; J trimming: 0 bases; junction bases outside the gene matches: 3. CDR1 is SGDLS and CDR2 is YYNGEE in the germline V gene. The CDR3 extends over 15 amino acids. CDR3 protein: CASSATSVSYNEQFF. The CDR3 DNA sequence: TGTGCCAGCAGCGCTACTAGCGTCTCCTACAATGAGCAGTTCTTC.